The clone carrying this T cell receptor beta chain showed up just a few times. Its specificity is unknown. The data are from a study of cytomegalovirus exposure and HLA in healthy donors. Whole-study results and caveats: In an earlier analysis, productive rearrangement rates for most beta V segments clustered near 87% or 30%.

J gave up 5 bases and V 5 bases, and 4 bases lay outside the gene matches. This CDR3 is 15 amino acids long. The germline V gene has CDR1 SGHRS and CDR2 YFSETQ. It was with 60 Vbeta and 13 Jbeta primers that the PCR ran. Sequencing used immunoSEQ multiplex PCR; TCRdb keeps in-frame clones, though not all of them. The sample lists 95,000 to 150,000 clones, roughly 68% seen once, with 4% to 4.5% in the top ten. The chain links TRBV5-1 to TRBJ1-6; 10 positions agree with TRBD1. Sequenced: PBMCs. This clonotype originated in a woman aged 50 to 65 in good health and CMV-seropositive. CDR3 sequence reads: CASRFGTGDNSPLHF. As DNA, the CDR3 is TGCGCCAGCAGATTTGGGACAGGGGATAATTCACCCCTCCACTTT.